These 5 T cell receptor beta chains were all obtained from the same sample, sequenced in a study of identical twins. TCRdb re-called the 5' RACE reads through MiXCR, storing one row per CDR3 protein. The sample lists more than 1.5 million distinct CDR3 sequences, around a third occurring once. The sequenced material came from cord blood. The source is a newborn girl in good health.

This chain connects TRBV11-2 to TRBJ2-3; D is unclear. The V gene lost 1 base and the J gene lost 2 bases, with 13 bases spanning the gap. Germline CDR1 is SGHAT and CDR2 is FQNNGV. This CDR3 contains 16 residues. The CDR3 protein is CASSLVPTLHTDTQYF. For the CDR3, the DNA is TGTGCCAGCAGCTTAGTTCCTACCCTCCACACAGATACGCAGTATTTT.

The chain recombines TRBV4-2 with TRBJ2-7, with D unclear. Germline values: CDR1 LGHNA, CDR2 YNFKEQ. The length of the CDR3 is 13 residues. V was pared by 4 bases and J by 2 bases, with 9 bases between. CDR3 sequence reads: CASSPFYAYEQYF. DNA for the CDR3: TGTGCCAGCAGCCCCTTTTACGCCTACGAGCAGTACTTC.

J is TRBJ2-1 and V is TRBV6-1; 13 nucleotides align to TRBD2. This CDR3 contains 15 residues. CDR1 and CDR2 (germline): MNHNS, SASEGT. The ends lost 3 bases at V and 9 bases at J; junction bases unmatched: 5. The DNA for the CDR3 is TGTGCCAGCAGTGAGGGGACTAGCGGGATTAGTGAGCAGTTCTTC. Its translation is CASSEGTSGISEQFF.

This clonotype was seen a handful of times. The chain combines TRBV6-5 with TRBJ1-1; D is unclear. Trimming removed 2 bases at V and 1 base at J, with 11 bases between. The CDR3 runs to 15 residues. Germline lookup yields CDR1 MNHEY and CDR2 SVGAGI. The CDR3 nucleotides read TGTGCCAGCAGTTACGGCTGGACGGGGAACACTGAAGCTTTCTTT. Translating it yields CASSYGWTGNTEAFF.

This clonotype was seen a few times. V is TRBV20-1 and J is TRBJ2-5, with 12 bases fitting TRBD2. The V and J ends lost 1 base and 1 base, in that order; junction bases with no gene match: 4. Germline assignment: CDR1 DFQATT and CDR2 SNEGSKA (reference sequence). The CDR3 extends over 16 amino acids. CDR3 region: CSARVLAGGSQETQYF. In DNA, the CDR3 is TGCAGTGCTAGAGTACTAGCGGGGGGCTCCCAAGAGACCCAGTACTTC.